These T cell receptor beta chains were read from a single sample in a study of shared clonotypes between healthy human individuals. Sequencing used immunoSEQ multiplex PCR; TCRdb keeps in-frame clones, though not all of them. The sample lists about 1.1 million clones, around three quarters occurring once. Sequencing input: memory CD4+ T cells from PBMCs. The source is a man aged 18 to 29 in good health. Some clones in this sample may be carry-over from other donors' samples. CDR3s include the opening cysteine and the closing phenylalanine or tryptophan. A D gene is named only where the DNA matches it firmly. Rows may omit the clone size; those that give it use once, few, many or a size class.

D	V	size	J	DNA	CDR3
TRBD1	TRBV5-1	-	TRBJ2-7	TGCGCCAGCAGCCCCCGACAGGGGACCTACGAGCAGTACTTC	CASSPRQGTYEQYF
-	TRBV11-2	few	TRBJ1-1	TGTGCCAGCAGCTTCTACACTGAAGCTTTCTTT	CASSFYTEAFF
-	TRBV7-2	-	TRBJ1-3	TGTGCCAGCAGCCCGAGGATTGGAAACACCATATATTTT	CASSPRIGNTIYF
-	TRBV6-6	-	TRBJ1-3	TGTGCCAGCAGTGATGCTGGAAACACCATATATTTT	CASSDAGNTIYF
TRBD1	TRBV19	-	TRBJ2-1	TGTGCCAGTATGGGGGACAGAGACTCCTACAATGAGCAGTTCTTC	CASMGDRDSYNEQFF
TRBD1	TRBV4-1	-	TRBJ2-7	TGCGCCAGCAGCCAAATCCCCGGGACAGGGCCCTACGAGCAGTACTTC	CASSQIPGTGPYEQYF
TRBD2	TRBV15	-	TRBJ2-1	TGTGCCACCAGCAGAGATTGGAATAGCGGGTATGAGCAGTTCTTC	CATSRDWNSGYEQFF
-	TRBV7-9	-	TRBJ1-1	TGTGCCAGCAGCTTACATGGAAATAAGGCTTTCTTT	CASSLHGNKAFF
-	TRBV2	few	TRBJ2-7	TGTGCCAGCAGCGCTATGGGGGTGAAGGGGAACGAGCAGTACTTC	CASSAMGVKGNEQYF
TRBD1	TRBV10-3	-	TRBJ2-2	TGTGCCATCCGGGCCCCCGGGACAGGGGGCCAGGAAGCGGACACCGGGGAGCTGTTTTTT	CAIRAPGTGGQEADTGELFF
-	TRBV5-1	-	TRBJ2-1	TGCGCCAGCAGCTTTCTCGTACGGAACTCCTACAATGAGCAGTTCTTC	CASSFLVRNSYNEQFF
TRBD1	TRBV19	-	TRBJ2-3	TGTGCCAGTAGTATCAGGGGGCGCCTGACAGATACGCAGTATTTT	CASSIRGRLTDTQYF
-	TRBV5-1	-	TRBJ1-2	TGCGCCAGCAGCATAGGGGATGGCTACACCTTC	CASSIGDGYTF
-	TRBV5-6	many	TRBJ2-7	TGTGCCAGCAGCTTTAATCCCCAGGGGATCTACGAGCAGTACTTC	CASSFNPQGIYEQYF
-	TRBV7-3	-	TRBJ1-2	TGTGCCAGCAGCCCCGGGGCCGGGACCTCCTATGGCTACACCTTC	CASSPGAGTSYGYTF
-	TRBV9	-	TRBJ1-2	TGTGCCAGCAGCGCGGGCATCCCTAACTATGGCTACACCTTC	CASSAGIPNYGYTF
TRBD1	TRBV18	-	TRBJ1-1	TGTGCCAGCTCACCGACAGGGGGCGACACTGAAGCTTTCTTT	CASSPTGGDTEAFF
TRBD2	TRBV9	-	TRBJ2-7	TGTGCCAGCAGCGTAGCCCCCTATGGACTAGCGGGAACCTACGAGCAGTACTTC	CASSVAPYGLAGTYEQYF
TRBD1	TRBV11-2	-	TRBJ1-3	TGTGCCAGCAGCACCCCCCGGGACAGGGGGCTAATAATTGGAAACACCATATATTTT	CASSTPRDRGLIIGNTIYF
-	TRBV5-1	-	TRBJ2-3	TGCGCCAGCACCACCCAAGGAGGACGCCCAGATACGCAGTATTTT	CASTTQGGRPDTQYF
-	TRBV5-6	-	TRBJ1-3	TGTGCCAGCTCGAGAGGCTTCTCTGGAAACACCATATATTTT	CASSRGFSGNTIYF
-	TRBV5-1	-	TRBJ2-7	TGCGCCAGCAGCTTGTCGGGCGGATCCTACGAGCAGTACTTC	CASSLSGGSYEQYF
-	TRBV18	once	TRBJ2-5	TGTGCCAGCTCACCGGCCGGCAGGGGCCATCAAGAGACCCAGTACTTC	CASSPAGRGHQETQYF
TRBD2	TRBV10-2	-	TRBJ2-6	TGCGCCAGCAGTGGGGTGACTAGCGGGAGGGGTGGGGCCAACGTCCTGACTTTC	CASSGVTSGRGGANVLTF
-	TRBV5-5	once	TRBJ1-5	TGTGCCAGCAGCTTAGTAGCAGGCGGGCAGCCCCAGCATTTT	CASSLVAGGQPQHF
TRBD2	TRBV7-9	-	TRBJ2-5	TGTGCCAGCAGCTTATACCTAGCGGGAAGTGGAGAGACCCAGTACTTC	CASSLYLAGSGETQYF
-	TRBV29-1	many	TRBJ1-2	TGCATAGACCATGTGTGGGCCGTTGGTGTGGACTATGGCTACACCTTC	CIDHVWAVGVDYGYTF
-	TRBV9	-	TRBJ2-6	TGTGCCAGCAGCGAGATCTCTGGGGCCAACGTCCTGACTTTC	CASSEISGANVLTF
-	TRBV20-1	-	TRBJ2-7	TGCAGTGCAAGGACTCACTACGAGCAGTACTTC	CSARTHYEQYF
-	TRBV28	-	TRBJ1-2	TGTGCCAGCAGTCCACTGGCAAGAGAGGGCTACACCTTC	CASSPLAREGYTF
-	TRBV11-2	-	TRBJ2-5	TGTGCCAGCAGCCAAGGATTGTTTTCGGAGACCCAGTACTTC	CASSQGLFSETQYF
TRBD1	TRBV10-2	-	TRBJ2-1	TGCGCCAGCAGTGGCCCGGGGACAGGGGCTGAGCAGTTCTTC	CASSGPGTGAEQFF
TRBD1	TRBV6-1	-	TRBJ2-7	TGTGCCAGCAGTCCCCGGACAGGGGTGAAAGACGAGCAGTACTTC	CASSPRTGVKDEQYF
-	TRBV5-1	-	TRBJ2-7	TGCGCCAGCAGCTTGGGTCATGGGCAGGGGTGGGAGCAGTACTTC	CASSLGHGQGWEQYF
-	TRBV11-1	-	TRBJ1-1	TGTGCCAGCAGCTTAGCGCCGGGGCAGGGTAACACTGAAGCTTTCTTT	CASSLAPGQGNTEAFF
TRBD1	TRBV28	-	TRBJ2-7	TGTGCCAGCAGAGGTGGGACAGCCTCCTACGAGCAGTACTTC	CASRGGTASYEQYF
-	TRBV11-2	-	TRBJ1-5	TGTGCCAGCAGCTTCACAGGCTTAAATCAGCCCCAGCATTTT	CASSFTGLNQPQHF
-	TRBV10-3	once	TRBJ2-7	TGTGCCATCCATGATTGGGGGGCGTCGAAGAACGAGCAGTACTTC	CAIHDWGASKNEQYF
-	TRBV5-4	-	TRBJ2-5	TGTGCCAGCAGCCAGCCAGGGAGAGAGACCCAGTACTTC	CASSQPGRETQYF
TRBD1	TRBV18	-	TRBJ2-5	TGTGCCAGCTCACCACCGGGTGTGGCAGGGGGAGAGACCCAGTACTTC	CASSPPGVAGGETQYF
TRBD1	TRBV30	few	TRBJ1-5	TGTGCCTGGAGTTCAGGGGGCCCGCAGCCCCAGCATTTT	CAWSSGGPQPQHF
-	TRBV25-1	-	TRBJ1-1	TGTGCCAGCAAGGACGGGAGGGCAACAGGAGCTTTCTTT	CASKDGRATGAFF
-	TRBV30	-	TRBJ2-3	TGTGCCTTACTGGGGGAGGCAGATACGCAGTATTTT	CALLGEADTQYF
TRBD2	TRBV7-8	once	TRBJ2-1	TGTGCCAGCAGCTTATTTGGCCTAGCGGGACTACGGGGCAATGAGCAGTTCTTC	CASSLFGLAGLRGNEQFF
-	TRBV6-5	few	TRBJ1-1	TGTGCCAGCAGCTACGGACGGAACACTGAAGCTTTCTTT	CASSYGRNTEAFF
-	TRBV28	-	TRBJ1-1	TGTGCCAGCAGCCGTGTGCGTACTGAAGCTTTCTTT	CASSRVRTEAFF
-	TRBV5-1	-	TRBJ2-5	TGCGCCAGCAGCTTGGATCCGTGGCAGGATGAGACCCAGTACTTC	CASSLDPWQDETQYF
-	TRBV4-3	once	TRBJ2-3	TGCGCCAGCAGCCAAGATCAACGTGCGGGTCGCACAGATACGCAGTATTTT	CASSQDQRAGRTDTQYF